Shown below are 11 T cell receptor beta chains from a single sample sequenced in a study of T-cell reconstitution after alpha-beta-depleted transplantation in children (dated by TCRdb to the mid-2010s). The treatment or condition label for this specimen denotes: allogeneic hematopoietic cell transplantation with graft depleted of TCRalphabeta T cells and CD19 B cells. The library came from PCR. Sequencing instrument: Illumina HiSeq 2500. Molecular barcoding was employed in the preparation of TCR libraries, with unique molecular identifiers being used to normalize TCRbeta repertoire quantification. TCRdb reanalyzed the raw reads on its own, using fastp at Q25 for trimming and MiXCR for clone calling, and kept in-frame beta chains. Under each unique CDR3 protein, matching rows form one entry showing the most common genes and DNA. The sample profile shows some 830,000 distinct CDR3 sequences; roughly 16% of them were found once. The ten largest clones add up to approximately 5% of the sample.

The sequencing used PBMCs, mostly from graft donor cells, collected 360 days after TCRalphabeta/CD19-depleted stem cell transplant. The receptors derive from a male patient under 18 who had a stem cell transplant for acute lymphoblastic leukemia, so the T cells may come from the graft donor.

This clonotype has a handful of counts. This chain uses TRBV5-6 with TRBJ2-1, with a tentative D call TRBD2 (5 bases). V dropped 4 bases and J dropped 3 bases, with 20 bases sitting between them. CDR1 is SGHDT, CDR2 YYEEEE, per germline. The CDR3 runs 17 residues. CDR3 sequence reads: CASSQKGTGLLYNEQFF. CDR3 in DNA: TGTGCCAGCAGCCAGAAGGGTACCGGACTCCTCTACAATGAGCAGTTCTTC.

At least ten counts were recorded for this clonotype. The chain recombines TRBV6-2 or TRBV6-3 with TRBJ2-7; 14 nucleotides agree with TRBD2. With V trimmed by 6 bases and J by 3 bases, 10 bases remained unmatched. The CDR3 is 17 amino acids. Per the germline V gene, CDR1 is MNHEY and CDR2 is SVGEGT. Here the CDR3 DNA reads TGTGCCAGCAGAGCTAGACTAGCGGGAGGGCCGGGCTACGAGCAGTACTTC. Residues: CASRARLAGGPGYEQYF.

This clonotype was seen a handful of times. V usage is TRBV27 and J usage is TRBJ2-3; tentatively, D is TRBD2 (6 bases). The CDR3 length is 13 residues. CDR1 is MNHEY, CDR2 SMNVEV, per germline (reference sequence). Trimming stripped 5 bases from V and 4 bases from J, with 10 bases between. Written as DNA, the CDR3 is TGTGCCAGCAGTGCGCGGGGAGCAGATACGCAGTATTTT. It specifies CASSARGADTQYF.

This clonotype has just one count. This sequence joins TRBV9 and TRBJ2-5; no reliable D call. Germline V gene data show CDR1 as SGDLS and CDR2 as YYNGEE. CDR3 length: 17 residues. The V end lost 3 bases, the J end lost 4 bases, and 22 bases lay between the germline ends. CDR3 in amino acids: CASSEGKVEPSLETQYF. The CDR3 DNA reads as TGTGCCAGCAGCGAGGGAAAAGTTGAGCCATCATTAGAGACCCAGTACTTC.

The chain combines TRBV14 with TRBJ2-1; unclear D gene. The V gene lost 6 bases and the J gene lost 4 bases, with 10 bases spanning the gap. The CDR3 is made up of 13 amino acids. CDR1 SGHDN and CDR2 FVKESK come from the germline V gene. For the CDR3, the DNA is TGTGCCAGCAGTGGGCATCAGTACAATGAGCAGTTCTTC. Residues: CASSGHQYNEQFF.

This clonotype has only a few counts. This chain uses TRBV4-1 with TRBJ1-1; no clear D. The V and J ends lost 3 bases and 0 bases respectively, with 8 bases between them. Germline CDR1 MGHRA, CDR2 YSYEKL. This CDR3 contains 14 residues. CDR3 in amino acids: CASSHGGMNTEAFF. The CDR3 bases are TGCGCCAGCAGCCATGGAGGAATGAACACTGAAGCTTTCTTT.

This chain uses TRBV18 with TRBJ2-5; the match to TRBD1 covers 7 bases. Germline values: CDR1 KGHSH, CDR2 LQKENI. The CDR3 is 15 residues long. V trimming: 3 bases; J trimming: 5 bases; junction bases outside the gene matches: 9. CDR3 amino acids: CASSPTDREKETQYF. CDR3 DNA: TGTGCCAGCTCACCCACCGACAGGGAAAAGGAGACCCAGTACTTC.

This clonotype was observed at least ten times. The rearrangement uses TRBV7-3 and TRBJ2-2, with TRBD1 matching over 7 bases. The length of the CDR3 is 14 residues. The V segment lost 6 bases and the J segment 3 bases; nucleotides outside the gene matches: 4. Germline-derived CDR1 and CDR2 are SGHTA and FQGTGA. The CDR3 reads CASSPTGDTGELFF. The CDR3 DNA is TGTGCCAGCAGTCCTACAGGGGACACCGGGGAGCTGTTTTTT.

The CDR3 loop reads CASSGPYYGYTF. The CDR3 coding sequence is TGTGCCAGCTCGGGGCCATACTATGGCTACACCTTC. V and J are TRBV18 and TRBJ1-2; D is perhaps TRBD1 (5 bases). Germline V gene data show CDR1 as KGHSH and CDR2 as LQKENI. Trimming took off 6 bases at V and 3 bases at J, with 8 bases between the two ends. The CDR3 runs 12 residues. The whole variable domain, filled in from reference TRBV18 and TRBJ1-2, reads NAGVMQNPRHLVRRRGQEARLRCSPMKGHSHVYWYRQLPEEGLKFMVYLQKENIIDESGMPKERFSAEFPKEGPSILRIQQVVRGDSAAYFCASSGPYYGYTFGSGTRLTVV.

The V gene is TRBV19, the J gene TRBJ2-7; D possibly uses TRBD1 or TRBD2 (6 bases each). The V gene lost 10 bases and the J gene lost 0 bases, with 22 bases spanning the gap. The germline gives CDR1 LNHDA, CDR2 SQIVND (reference sequence). The CDR3 totals 16 residues. The chain's CDR3 is CATSLSIGGLSYEQYF. The CDR3 DNA sequence: TGTGCCACCTCCTTGTCCATAGGGGGGCTCTCCTACGAGCAGTACTTC.

About this clonotype itself: With a much larger clone just one base away, this may be a read error. This sequence joins TRBV4-1 and TRBJ2-7; 8 bases agree with TRBD1. The CDR3 loop spans 14 amino acids. Germline V gives CDR1 MGHRA, CDR2 YSYEKL. The CDR3 DNA is TGCGCCGGCAGCCAGATGGACAGGGAGTACGAGCAGTACTTC. Translated, it gives CAGSQMDREYEQYF.